This TCR beta chain was identified in a study of T cell repertoires in cytomegalovirus infection. The study, taken as a whole, reports: CMV-specific TCR beta clonotypes restricted by HLA-C were the ones dominating the ex vivo response.

On this clonotype itself: What it binds is not known.

TCRdb reprocessed the reads with MiXCR, giving one entry per CDR3 protein. The data show 100,000 to 120,000 distinct CDR3 sequences, with more than 30% seen just once and less than 45% held by the top ten. V lost 2 bases and J lost 5; bases outside the gene matches: 9. Germline V lookup: CDR1 SGHVS, CDR2 FNYEAQ. This CDR3 comprises 16 residues. The chain employs TRBV7-6 and TRBJ2-3, with TRBD2 matching over 8 bases. Sample: CD8+ T cells from cultured PBMCs, taken from culture after CMV antigen stimulation. The sequence came from a human donor in good health (CMV status not recorded). Some clones in this sample may be carry-over from other donors' samples. CDR3 region: CASSLLRGARGDTQYF. The CDR3 bases are TGTGCCAGCAGCTTATTGCGGGGGGCGCGAGGAGATACGCAGTATTTT.